A selection of T cell receptor beta chains follows, all from one sample in a study of T-cell reconstitution after alpha-beta-depleted transplantation in children. TCRdb itself ran the PCR reads through MiXCR, one entry per CDR3 protein. This sample has 200,000 to 250,000 distinct CDR3 sequences; around 9.6% occur once, and the top ten carry 5% to 7%. This specimen was PBMCs from the stem cell graft donor, taken from the stem cell graft. These TCRs come from a human donor who donated a stem cell graft to a child with acute lymphoblastic leukemia. The CDR3 runs from the conserved cysteine through the conserved F or W. A D gene is named only where the DNA matches it firmly. Only part of the rows carry a size: once, few, many, or a class if the clone is expanded.

CDR3 length	clone size	V gene	J gene	D gene	CDR3 protein	CDR3 DNA
13	few	TRBV5-1	TRBJ2-2	.	CASAESQSGELFF	TGCGCCAGCGCGGAATCACAATCCGGGGAGCTGTTTTTT
15	few	TRBV7-2	TRBJ2-2	.	CASSRDSANTGELFF	TGTGCCAGCAGCAGAGACAGCGCGAACACCGGGGAGCTGTTTTTT
14	.	TRBV6-1	TRBJ1-1	.	CASSEAGRNTEAFF	TGTGCCAGCAGTGAAGCAGGAAGGAACACTGAAGCTTTCTTT
14	many	TRBV10-3	TRBJ2-3	TRBD2	CAISSSGATDTQYF	TGTGCCATAAGTTCTAGCGGGGCCACAGATACGCAGTATTTT
12	.	TRBV29-1	TRBJ1-1	TRBD1	CSRQGARTEAFF	TGCAGCCGTCAGGGGGCCAGAACTGAAGCTTTCTTT
12	few	TRBV2	TRBJ2-2	.	CASSSSTGELFF	TGTGCCAGCAGTTCCAGCACCGGGGAGCTGTTTTTT
17	many	TRBV7-6	TRBJ2-2	TRBD1	CASSLLPPGQGTGELFF	TGTGCCAGCAGCTTACTACCACCGGGACAGGGGACCGGGGAGCTGTTTTTT
12	.	TRBV12-3/TRBV12-4	TRBJ2-5	.	CASGGAHETQYF	TGTGCCAGTGGGGGGGCGCATGAGACCCAGTACTTC
15	few	TRBV7-2	TRBJ1-2	TRBD1	CASSTRTGGYYGYTF	TGTGCCAGCAGCACCCGGACAGGGGGCTACTATGGCTACACCTTC
10	few	TRBV12-3/TRBV12-4	TRBJ1-5	.	CAGPGQPQHF	TGTGCCGGACCCGGTCAGCCCCAGCATTTT
15	.	TRBV19	TRBJ2-6	.	CASNPGGLGANVLTF	TGTGCCAGTAATCCTGGCGGACTCGGGGCCAACGTCCTGACTTTC
11	many	TRBV19	TRBJ2-1	.	CASSIQLEQFF	TGTGCCAGTAGTATACAGCTTGAGCAGTTCTTC
13	many	TRBV7-2	TRBJ1-1	.	CASSLAIHREAFF	TGTGCCAGCAGCTTAGCCATCCACCGTGAAGCTTTCTTT
16	few	TRBV5-1	TRBJ1-2	TRBD1	CASSLARGTGNYGYTF	TGCGCCAGCAGCTTGGCGAGGGGGACAGGCAACTATGGCTACACCTTC
12	many	TRBV29-1	TRBJ1-2	.	CSVEGGGYGYTF	TGCAGCGTTGAGGGGGGCGGCTATGGCTACACCTTC
15	few	TRBV12-3/TRBV12-4	TRBJ2-1	TRBD2	CASSWGGLSYNEQFF	TGTGCCAGCTCCTGGGGGGGGTTATCCTACAATGAGCAGTTCTTC
14	many	TRBV5-1	TRBJ1-1	.	CASSLHLRVTEAFF	TGCGCCAGCAGCTTGCATCTCAGGGTCACTGAAGCTTTCTTT
14	few	TRBV6-1	TRBJ1-1	TRBD1	CASSRLIQGSEAFF	TGTGCCAGCAGTAGATTAATACAGGGGTCTGAAGCTTTCTTT
15	many	TRBV3-1	TRBJ1-2	.	CASSQVWSSGYGYTF	TGTGCCAGCAGCCAAGTCTGGAGCAGCGGGTATGGCTACACCTTC
13	.	TRBV29-1	TRBJ2-7	TRBD1	CSGGGQGAHEQYF	TGCAGCGGAGGAGGACAGGGGGCTCACGAGCAGTACTTC
19	.	TRBV11-1	TRBJ2-3	TRBD1	CASSNGQGALWGSTDTQYF	TGTGCCAGCAGCAATGGACAGGGGGCCCTGTGGGGTTCCACAGATACGCAGTATTTT
14	few	TRBV2	TRBJ2-7	.	CASKKVVSSDEQYF	TGTGCCAGCAAAAAGGTGGTCTCTAGCGACGAGCAGTACTTC
14	many	TRBV16	TRBJ2-7	TRBD1	CASSQTGQGHEQYF	TGTGCCAGCAGCCAAACTGGACAGGGCCACGAGCAGTACTTC
14	few	TRBV7-9	TRBJ1-1	TRBD1	CASSLDRGRTEAFF	TGTGCCAGCAGCTTGGACAGGGGGAGAACTGAAGCTTTCTTT
15	few	TRBV6-1	TRBJ2-3	TRBD2	CASSEVSGGSDTQYF	TGTGCCAGCAGTGAAGTTAGCGGGGGGTCAGATACGCAGTATTTT
14	many	TRBV6-2/TRBV6-3	TRBJ2-6	.	CASRQGAGANVLTF	TGTGCCAGCAGACAGGGTGCTGGGGCCAACGTCCTGACTTTC
13	few	TRBV6-5	TRBJ2-1	.	CASSYPTRGEQFF	TGTGCCAGCAGTTACCCCACCCGAGGTGAGCAGTTCTTC
14	few	TRBV6-5	TRBJ1-5	TRBD1	CASRKGQGNQPQHF	TGTGCCAGCAGAAAGGGACAGGGCAATCAGCCCCAGCATTTT
13	.	TRBV6-2/TRBV6-3	TRBJ2-3	.	CASSRSGTDTQYF	TGTGCCAGCAGCCGGAGCGGGACAGATACGCAGTATTTT
14	many	TRBV12-3/TRBV12-4	TRBJ1-6	.	CASSLGRFNSPLHF	TGTGCCAGCAGTTTAGGGCGGTTTAATTCACCCCTCCACTTT
12	many	TRBV6-5	TRBJ2-7	.	CASRSTGYEQYF	TGTGCCAGCAGGAGTACAGGGTACGAGCAGTACTTC
19	.	TRBV6-5	TRBJ2-2	TRBD2	CASSYSTLPGTRDTGELFF	TGTGCCAGCAGTTACTCCACTCTCCCCGGGACTAGAGACACCGGGGAGCTGTTTTTT
15	many	TRBV7-2	TRBJ2-3	.	CASSSFMGGTDTQYF	TGTGCCAGCAGCTCATTCATGGGAGGCACAGATACGCAGTATTTT
15	few	TRBV2	TRBJ2-4	TRBD1	CASSEGGTVGNIQYF	TGTGCCAGCAGTGAAGGGGGGACAGTTGGAAACATTCAGTACTTC
15	few	TRBV7-2	TRBJ1-1	.	CASSPDRGWSTEAFF	TGTGCCAGCAGCCCTGATAGGGGTTGGAGCACTGAAGCTTTCTTT